The rows below give T cell receptor beta chains drawn from one sample of a study of cytomegalovirus exposure and HLA in healthy donors. Profiled with immunoSEQ multiplex PCR; TCRdb holds only in-frame clones, not every one. The sample has tens of thousands of clones, approximately 76% seen once. Sequenced input: PBMCs. These receptors all stem from a woman in her 30s in good health and CMV-seropositive. Each CDR3 is given with its conserved first and last residue. Fields, in order: D gene, clone size, V gene, J gene, CDR3 length, CDR3 DNA, CDR3 protein. A D gene is named only where the DNA matches it firmly. The size field is filled for only some rows; it gives once, few, many or a size class.

d_call: -; clone_size: -; v_call: TRBV29-1; j_call: TRBJ1-2; cdr3_length: 12; cdr3_nt: TGCAGCGTCCAGAGAGGGGGAGACGGCTACACCTTC; cdr3_aa: CSVQRGGDGYTF
d_call: -; clone_size: -; v_call: TRBV7-2; j_call: TRBJ2-7; cdr3_length: 16; cdr3_nt: TGTGCCAGCAGCCCGTCAGGTCCGACCGCCCCCTACGAGCAGTACTTC; cdr3_aa: CASSPSGPTAPYEQYF
d_call: -; clone_size: -; v_call: TRBV25-1; j_call: TRBJ2-7; cdr3_length: 14; cdr3_nt: TGTGCCAGCAGTGACGACACTCACTCCTACGAGCAGTACTTC; cdr3_aa: CASSDDTHSYEQYF
d_call: TRBD2; clone_size: -; v_call: TRBV5-1; j_call: TRBJ2-7; cdr3_length: 17; cdr3_nt: TGCGCCAGCAGCTTGGCCCCCTCTAGCGGGAGCTCTTACGAGCAGTACTTC; cdr3_aa: CASSLAPSSGSSYEQYF
d_call: TRBD1; clone_size: -; v_call: TRBV5-1; j_call: TRBJ1-4; cdr3_length: 15; cdr3_nt: TGCGCCAGCAGCGGAGGGACAGGGTATTATGAAAAACTGTTTTTT; cdr3_aa: CASSGGTGYYEKLFF
d_call: TRBD2; clone_size: -; v_call: TRBV19; j_call: TRBJ2-1; cdr3_length: 17; cdr3_nt: TGTGCCAGTAGTATCCCCGGACTAGCGGGAGTGGGGAATGAGCAGTTCTTC; cdr3_aa: CASSIPGLAGVGNEQFF
d_call: TRBD2; clone_size: once; v_call: TRBV27; j_call: TRBJ2-7; cdr3_length: 14; cdr3_nt: TGTGCCAGCAGTTTGACTAGCGGGAGCCACGAGCAGTACTTC; cdr3_aa: CASSLTSGSHEQYF
d_call: -; clone_size: -; v_call: TRBV19; j_call: TRBJ1-3; cdr3_length: 15; cdr3_nt: TGTGCCAGTAGTACTGGACACATGTCTGGAAACACCATATATTTT; cdr3_aa: CASSTGHMSGNTIYF
d_call: TRBD1; clone_size: -; v_call: TRBV27; j_call: TRBJ2-7; cdr3_length: 16; cdr3_nt: TGTGCCAGCAGTTCCTTGACAGGGAAGGATATCTACGAGCAGTACTTC; cdr3_aa: CASSSLTGKDIYEQYF
d_call: TRBD1; clone_size: -; v_call: TRBV28; j_call: TRBJ2-7; cdr3_length: 15; cdr3_nt: TGTGCCAGCAGCCTTATGGGACAGGGGACCTACGAGCAGTACTTC; cdr3_aa: CASSLMGQGTYEQYF
d_call: TRBD1; clone_size: few; v_call: TRBV6-1; j_call: TRBJ2-7; cdr3_length: 15; cdr3_nt: TGTGCCAGCAGTGAAGCGCAGGGGGTCTTCTACGAGCAGTACTTC; cdr3_aa: CASSEAQGVFYEQYF
d_call: TRBD2; clone_size: once; v_call: TRBV7-9; j_call: TRBJ2-7; cdr3_length: 14; cdr3_nt: TGTGCCAGCAGCTTAGTAGCGGGAGGCGGCGAGCAGTACTTC; cdr3_aa: CASSLVAGGGEQYF
d_call: -; clone_size: -; v_call: TRBV5-1; j_call: TRBJ1-4; cdr3_length: 16; cdr3_nt: TGCGCCAGCAGCTTGGTCTCTGGCAGGTCAAATGAAAAACTGTTTTTT; cdr3_aa: CASSLVSGRSNEKLFF
d_call: -; clone_size: once; v_call: TRBV11-2; j_call: TRBJ1-1; cdr3_length: 16; cdr3_nt: TGTGCCAGCAGCCCCACAACAACGACAGCCTCGGGTGAAGCTTTCTTT; cdr3_aa: CASSPTTTTASGEAFF
d_call: TRBD1; clone_size: -; v_call: TRBV19; j_call: TRBJ1-1; cdr3_length: 12; cdr3_nt: TGTGCCAGTACCGCGATACAGGGGGAAGCTTTCTTT; cdr3_aa: CASTAIQGEAFF
d_call: -; clone_size: -; v_call: TRBV9; j_call: TRBJ2-3; cdr3_length: 14; cdr3_nt: TGTGCCAGCAGTGTCACTCCTAGCACAGATACGCAGTATTTT; cdr3_aa: CASSVTPSTDTQYF
d_call: TRBD1; clone_size: once; v_call: TRBV7-9; j_call: TRBJ2-2; cdr3_length: 15; cdr3_nt: TGTTCCAGCAGCCCGGGACAGGGGGCTTCCGGGGAGCTGTTTTTT; cdr3_aa: CSSSPGQGASGELFF